The 13 T cell receptor beta chains below were found in one sample sequenced in a study of neoadjuvant anti-PD-1 for oral cavity cancer. Libraries were prepared by immunoSEQ multiplex PCR; TCRdb keeps only in-frame clonotypes and omits some of them. The repertoire holds around 6,900 clones, with around three quarters as singletons. The specimen comprised PBMCs, sampled before nivolumab (anti-PD-1) treatment. The receptors derive from a person aged 35-79 years with oral cavity squamous cell carcinoma.

The CDR3 here is CASSSSRASGDTEAFF. CDR3 sequence (DNA): TGTGCCAGCAGCTCGTCCAGGGCTTCAGGGGACACTGAAGCTTTCTTT. V and J are TRBV11-2 and TRBJ1-1; D perhaps matches TRBD1 (6 bases). CDR1 and CDR2 (germline): SGHAT, FQNNGV. Deletions cut 4 bases from V and 3 bases from J, with 18 bases between. There are 16 residues in the CDR3.

The V gene is TRBV4-3, the J gene TRBJ1-1; maybe TRBD1 (5 bases). Germline CDR1 and CDR2: LGHNA and YSLEER. There are 14 residues in the CDR3. The V end was cut by 0 bases, the J end by 1 base, with 6 bases between. The DNA of the CDR3 is TGCGCCAGCAGCCAAGATGGACAGAACACTGAAGCTTTCTTT. Translation: CASSQDGQNTEAFF.

The chain has TRBV6-5 and TRBJ2-7; D gene ambiguous. Germline loops: CDR1 MNHEY, CDR2 SVGAGI. Trimming took 6 bases from V and 3 from J, leaving 12 bases between them. CDR3 length: 13 amino acids. The CDR3 bases are TGTGCCAGCAGCCCCGGACGGAGCTACGAGCAGTACTTC. It encodes CASSPGRSYEQYF.

The chain carries TRBV9 and TRBJ1-1, with 9 bases lining up with TRBD1. The CDR3 is 12 residues long. V shed 4 bases, J shed 11 bases, and the junction held 6 bases outside the gene matches. The germline gives CDR1 SGDLS, CDR2 YYNGEE. CDR3 coding DNA: TGTGCCAGCAGCCCACAGGGGGCCCAGGCTTTCTTT. This sequence encodes CASSPQGAQAFF.

The chain recombines TRBV4-2 with TRBJ2-3; D possibly uses TRBD1 or TRBD2 (7 bases each). The CDR3 is 14 residues long. Germline V gene data show CDR1 as LGHNA and CDR2 as YNFKEQ. V lost 4 bases and J 6 bases, leaving 14 bases between the germline ends. CDR3 sequence: CASSRRQGGDTQYF. The CDR3 DNA follows: TGTGCCAGCAGCCGGAGACAGGGAGGGGATACGCAGTATTTT.

Here the CDR3 reads CASSPFPGQGTETQYF. In nucleotides, the CDR3 is TGCGCCAGCAGCCCTTTTCCGGGACAGGGGACGGAGACCCAGTACTTC. The rearrangement links TRBV5-1 to TRBJ2-5; 10 nucleotides agree with TRBD1. V was clipped by 4 bases and J by 5 bases; unmatched bases: 11. Germline V gene sequence: CDR1 SGHRS, CDR2 YFSETQ. The length of the CDR3 is 16 residues. The full variable domain, its missing parts supplied by reference TRBV5-1 and TRBJ2-5, is KAGVTQTPRYLIKTRGQQVTLSCSPISGHRSVSWYQQTPGQGLQFLFEYFSETQRNKGNFPGRFSGRQFSNSRSEMNVSTLELGDSALYLCASSPFPGQGTETQYFGPGTRLLVL.

This CDR3 reads CASSPGTGGDSQYF. CDR3 nucleotides: TGCGCCAGCAGCCCCGGGACAGGGGGCGATTCGCAGTATTTT. The chain joins TRBV5-1 to TRBJ2-3, with 12 bases lining up with TRBD1. CDR3 size: 14 residues. Germline CDR1 reads SGHRS; CDR2 reads YFSETQ. V dropped 4 bases and J dropped 10; count of bases not matched to a gene: 7.

J is TRBJ1-3 and V is TRBV5-4, with D maybe TRBD1 (6 bases). Germline lookup yields CDR1 SGHNT and CDR2 YYREEE (reference sequence). CDR3 size: 13 residues. Trimming removed 8 bases from V and 0 bases from J, with 9 bases in between. CDR3 in DNA: TGTGCCAGTCAGGACAGCTCTGGAAACACCATATATTTT. Its translation is CASQDSSGNTIYF.

This sequence joins TRBV4-2 and TRBJ2-7, with D maybe TRBD2 (6 bases). The ends were cut back, 0 bases at V and 5 bases at J, with 14 bases in the middle. The CDR3 runs 15 residues. Looked up from germline, CDR1 is LGHNA and CDR2 is YNFKEQ. CDR3 sequence: CASSQEERVIHEQYF. CDR3 sequence (DNA): TGTGCCAGCAGCCAAGAAGAGCGGGTGATCCACGAGCAGTACTTC.

CDR3: CASSEDRDTSYEQYF. As DNA, the CDR3 is TGTGCCAGCAGCGAAGACCGGGACACATCCTACGAGCAGTACTTC. The rearrangement links TRBV7-2 to TRBJ2-7, with D perhaps TRBD1 (6 bases). V lost 5 bases and J lost 1, with 15 bases in between. Germline V gives CDR1 SGHTA, CDR2 FQGNSA. The CDR3 covers 15 residues.

The chain uses TRBV6-5 and TRBJ1-1; D perhaps matches TRBD1 (5 bases). V gave up 5 bases and J gave up 1 base, with 14 bases separating them. In germline, CDR1 is MNHEY, CDR2 SVGAGI. CDR3 length: 15 residues. CDR3 protein: CASSPAGQQNTEAFF. In DNA form, the CDR3 reads TGTGCCAGCAGTCCCGCGGGGCAGCAGAACACTGAAGCTTTCTTT.

The chain is built from TRBV28 and TRBJ2-5; TRBD1 or TRBD2 may be the D gene (5 bases each). CDR3 length: 17 amino acids. CDR1 and CDR2 (germline): MDHEN, SYDVKM. The V gene lost 7 bases and the J gene lost 6 bases, with 27 bases spanning the gap. The DNA for the CDR3 is TGTGCCAGCACCCCCTATGAGGGACGGGCGATTGTGAAGACCCAGTACTTC. As protein: CASTPYEGRAIVKTQYF.

This clone was observed a single time. V usage is TRBV6-1 and J usage is TRBJ1-2; tentative D call: TRBD1 (5 bases). This CDR3 has 11 amino acids. Trimming cost V 6 bases and J 5 bases, with 7 bases left between them. Germline V gives CDR1 MNHNS, CDR2 SASEGT. The CDR3, as DNA: TGTGCCAGCAGGACAGAGTATGGCTACACCTTC. Its protein is CASRTEYGYTF.